This TCR beta chain was identified in a study of identical twins (dated by TCRdb to 2016 to 2017). Some background on the complete study: The study deep-sequenced TCR alpha and beta repertoires from monozygotic twins, unrelated adults of various ages and cord blood to test whether fetal clonotypes persist. To rule out contamination, replicate twin experiments were performed at different times with different library preparation protocols. Overall study outcomes, separate from this receptor: Zero-insertion analyses could be partly confounded by invariant T cells such as MAIT and iNKT, though diverse VJ usage argued against such confounding for most clonotypes. Out-of-frame TCR alpha sequences shared between twins showed an excess of low generation-probability sequences compared with coincidental sharing between unrelated individuals. Abundant cord blood beta clonotypes had fewer insertions, young adult naive repertoires showed a similar but weaker trend, and memory repertoires showed no such trend. Recombination models systematically underestimated out-of-frame TCR alpha sharing in monozygotic twins but agreed with sharing between unrelated individuals. The excess sharing between twins in beta out-of-frame sequences was weaker because fewer shared sequences reduced the signal-to-noise ratio. Conclusions relied on cross-sectional statistical analysis, since the same donors could not be followed over many years.

Only healthy Caucasian donors were included. Three pairs of female monozygotic twins, all aged about 18 to 30 years, made up the twin cohort. Peripheral blood mononuclear cells were used as the source from which RNA for TCR libraries was isolated. V is pared back by 8 bases and J by 1 base, with 14 bases lying between the germline termini. Its CDR3 holds 14 amino acids, cysteine through phenylalanine. Only CDR3 DNA remains: 42 bases, in frame from the first base. CDR1 and CDR2 are read off the germline V gene as SGHTA and FQGNSA. To prepare the library, 5' RACE was applied. Instrument used: Illumina HiSeq 2000. Template switching introduced a universal primer binding site; the final cDNA contained a unique molecular identifier, enabling accurate counting of TCR cDNA molecules. Specific primers in the conserved constant-segment region were used to synthesize first-strand cDNA for TCR alpha and beta chains. To control for contamination, each cDNA library was double barcoded with a SMART-Mk sample barcode plus Illumina barcodes. TruSeq adapter sequences, together with Illumina sample barcodes, were added in two successive PCR steps. The TCR alpha and beta cDNA libraries were sequenced on the Illumina HiSeq platform using custom primers. In the authors' own workflow: Raw reads were processed with MiGEC to extract unique molecular identifiers, and MiXCR was used to determine CDR3 positions. Recombination models were inferred per individual with the repgenHMM and IGoR tools using an EM algorithm. Shared clonotype analysis was performed with the tcR package in R, normalizing sharing by the product of cloneset sizes. To study raw recombination free of thymic and clonal selection effects, out-of-frame nonproductive sequences were analyzed. The raw public data were reprocessed by TCRdb itself: fastp quality trimming at Q25, MiXCR clonotype calling, in-frame beta chains only. Rows matching on CDR3 protein sequence are summarized as one entry with the most common DNA and genes. TCRdb's processing, not the authors' own work, is the source of the V and J calls. The sample table records hundreds of thousands of distinct CDR3 sequences; around a sixth of these occur just once. The ten top clones hold around 14% of the sample.

About this clonotype itself: Which antigen it targets is not known. No quality values exist for individual bases; no much larger clone is one base distant.

These same data were also listed under a study on T cells expressing NK-cell markers. The second paper states: Three sorted T-cell subsets (CD3+CD56+NKG2C+, CD3+CD56+NKG2C- and CD3+CD56-NKG2C+) from 7 to 9 donors had their TCR beta-chain repertoires profiled. Of the eight sequenced donors, seven were found to be HCMV-seropositive and one was found to be HCMV-seronegative. In several experiments an anti-gammadeltaTCR antibody was added to restrict sorting to alphabetaTCR-expressing T cells. For six donors, the dominant CD3+CD56+NKG2C+ clonotypes were among the top 10 CD8+ clonotypes and accounted for roughly 1.0-7.5% of CD8+ T cells. Those dominant clonotypes were again the most abundant among CD3+CD56-NKG2C+ cells in a handful of donors, at roughly 25-65%. Whether the expanded NKG2C-expressing T cell clones were specific for HCMV antigens remained unclear. Randomly selected healthy volunteers, three men and five women, were used as the eight sequenced donors. HCMV serostatus was determined by detecting HCMV-specific IgG in serum with a commercial ELISA kit. Bulk peripheral blood T-cell repertoires were additionally sequenced from unsorted PBMC for several donors. MIGEC was used to demultiplex reads and group reads by UMI, and MiTCR was used to assemble and quantify clonotypes. To remove erroneous sequences, TCR cDNA sequences were retained only when supported by two or more reads. The tcR package was used for downstream repertoire analysis, and clonotypes were matched across fractions by CDR3 nucleotide sequence plus V segment. VDJmatch was used to annotate antigen specificity against VDJdb, with one amino acid substitution in CDR3 permitted.

This receptor was taken from a woman in her late teens or twenties in good health. The sample taken for sequencing was PBMCs. Here the chain combines TRBV7-2 and TRBJ1-1, with the D gene uncertain. The DNA is as follows: TGTGCCAGCCTCATGTCCCCGGAGAACACTGAAGCTTTCTTT. This translates into CASLMSPENTEAFF.